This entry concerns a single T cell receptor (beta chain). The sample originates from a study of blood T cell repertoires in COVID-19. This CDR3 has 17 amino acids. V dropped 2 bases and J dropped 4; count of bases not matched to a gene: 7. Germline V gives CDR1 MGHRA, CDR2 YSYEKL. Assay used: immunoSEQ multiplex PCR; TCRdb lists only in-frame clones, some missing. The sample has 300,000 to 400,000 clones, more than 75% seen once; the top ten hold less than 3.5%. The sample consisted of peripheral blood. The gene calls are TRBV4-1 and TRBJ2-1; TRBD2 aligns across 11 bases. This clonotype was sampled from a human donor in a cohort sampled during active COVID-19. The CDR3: CASSQPPLAGGYNEQFF. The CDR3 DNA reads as TGCGCCAGCAGCCAACCCCCTCTAGCGGGGGGTTACAATGAGCAGTTCTTC.